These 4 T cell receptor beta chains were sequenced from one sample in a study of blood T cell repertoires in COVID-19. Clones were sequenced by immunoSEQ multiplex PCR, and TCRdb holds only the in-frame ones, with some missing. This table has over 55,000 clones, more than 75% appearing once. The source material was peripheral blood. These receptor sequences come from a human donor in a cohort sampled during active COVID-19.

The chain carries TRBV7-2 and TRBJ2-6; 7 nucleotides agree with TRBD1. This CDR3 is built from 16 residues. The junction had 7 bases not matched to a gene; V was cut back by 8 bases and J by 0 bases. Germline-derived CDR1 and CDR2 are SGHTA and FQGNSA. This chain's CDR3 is CASQWTGDSGANVLTF. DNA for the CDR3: TGTGCCAGCCAATGGACAGGCGACTCTGGGGCCAACGTCCTGACTTTC. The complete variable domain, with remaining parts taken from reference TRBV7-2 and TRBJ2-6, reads GAGVSQSPSNKVTEKGKDVELRCDPISGHTALYWYRQSLGQGLEFLIYFQGNSAPDKSGLPSDRFSAERTGGSVSTLTIQRTQQEDSAVYLCASQWTGDSGANVLTFGAGSRLTVL.

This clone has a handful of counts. CDR3 sequence reads: CASSSIKAQGAREQYF. The CDR3 DNA is TGTGCCAGCAGCTCGATAAAGGCACAGGGGGCTCGCGAGCAGTACTTC. This chain links TRBV11-2 with TRBJ2-7; 9 nucleotides agree with TRBD1. Trimming cost V 4 bases and J 6 bases; bases outside gene matches: 13. Per germline, CDR1 SGHAT and CDR2 FQNNGV. The CDR3 extends over 16 amino acids. Together with reference TRBV11-2 and TRBJ2-7, the CDR3 gives the full variable domain: EAGVAQSPRYKIIEKRQSVAFWCNPISGHATLYWYQQILGQGPKLLIQFQNNGVVDDSQLPKDRFSAERLKGVDSTLKIQPAKLEDSAVYLCASSSIKAQGAREQYFGPGTRLTVT.

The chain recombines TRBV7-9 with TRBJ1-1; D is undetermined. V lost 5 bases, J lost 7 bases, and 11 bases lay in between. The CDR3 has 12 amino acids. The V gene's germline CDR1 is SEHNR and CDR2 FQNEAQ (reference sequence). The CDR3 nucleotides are TGTGCCAGCAGCGCTCGCGGTGGTGAAGCTTTCTTT. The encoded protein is CASSARGGEAFF.

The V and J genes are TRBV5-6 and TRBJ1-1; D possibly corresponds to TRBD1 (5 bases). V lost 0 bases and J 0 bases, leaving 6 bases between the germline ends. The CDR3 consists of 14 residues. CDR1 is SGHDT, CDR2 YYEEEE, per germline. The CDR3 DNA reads TGTGCCAGCAGCTTGGGACAGATGAACACTGAAGCTTTCTTT. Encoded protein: CASSLGQMNTEAFF.